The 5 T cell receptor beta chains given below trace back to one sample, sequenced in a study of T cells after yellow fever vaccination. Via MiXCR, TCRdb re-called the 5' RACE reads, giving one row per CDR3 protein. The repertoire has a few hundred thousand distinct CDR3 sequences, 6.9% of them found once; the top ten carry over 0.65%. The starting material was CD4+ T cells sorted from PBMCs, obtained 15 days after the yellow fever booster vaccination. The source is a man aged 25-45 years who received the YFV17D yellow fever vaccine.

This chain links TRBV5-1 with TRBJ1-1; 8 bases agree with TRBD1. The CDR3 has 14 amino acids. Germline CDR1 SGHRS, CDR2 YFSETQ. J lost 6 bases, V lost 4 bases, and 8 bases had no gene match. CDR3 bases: TGCGCCAGCAGCCAAACAGGGGGATCTTCTGAAGCTTTCTTT. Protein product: CASSQTGGSSEAFF.

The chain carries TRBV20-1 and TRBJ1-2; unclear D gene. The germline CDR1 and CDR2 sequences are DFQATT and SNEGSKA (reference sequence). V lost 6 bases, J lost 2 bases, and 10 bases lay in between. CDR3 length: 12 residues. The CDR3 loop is CSASTENYGYTF. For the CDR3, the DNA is TGCAGTGCCTCGACCGAGAACTATGGCTACACCTTC.

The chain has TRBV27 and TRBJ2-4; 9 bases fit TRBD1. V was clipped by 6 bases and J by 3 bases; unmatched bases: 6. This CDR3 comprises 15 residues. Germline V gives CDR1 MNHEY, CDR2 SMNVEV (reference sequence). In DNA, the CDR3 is TGTGCCAGCAGCTTTGCGGGACAGGGCAAAAACATTCAGTACTTC. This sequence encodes CASSFAGQGKNIQYF.

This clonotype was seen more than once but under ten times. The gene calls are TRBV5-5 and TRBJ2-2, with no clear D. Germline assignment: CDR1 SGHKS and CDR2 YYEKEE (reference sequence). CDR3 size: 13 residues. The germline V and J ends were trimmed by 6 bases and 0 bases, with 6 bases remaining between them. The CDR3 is CASTPSNTGELFF. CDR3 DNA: TGTGCCAGCACCCCATCGAACACCGGGGAGCTGTTTTTT.

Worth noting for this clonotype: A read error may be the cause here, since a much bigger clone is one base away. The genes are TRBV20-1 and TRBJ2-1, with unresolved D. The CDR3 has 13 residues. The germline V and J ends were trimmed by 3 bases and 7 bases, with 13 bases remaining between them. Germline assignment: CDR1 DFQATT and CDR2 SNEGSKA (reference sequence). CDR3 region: CSARGARKNEQFF. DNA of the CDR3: TGCAGTGCTAGGGGTGCCAGGAAAAATGAGCAGTTCTTC.